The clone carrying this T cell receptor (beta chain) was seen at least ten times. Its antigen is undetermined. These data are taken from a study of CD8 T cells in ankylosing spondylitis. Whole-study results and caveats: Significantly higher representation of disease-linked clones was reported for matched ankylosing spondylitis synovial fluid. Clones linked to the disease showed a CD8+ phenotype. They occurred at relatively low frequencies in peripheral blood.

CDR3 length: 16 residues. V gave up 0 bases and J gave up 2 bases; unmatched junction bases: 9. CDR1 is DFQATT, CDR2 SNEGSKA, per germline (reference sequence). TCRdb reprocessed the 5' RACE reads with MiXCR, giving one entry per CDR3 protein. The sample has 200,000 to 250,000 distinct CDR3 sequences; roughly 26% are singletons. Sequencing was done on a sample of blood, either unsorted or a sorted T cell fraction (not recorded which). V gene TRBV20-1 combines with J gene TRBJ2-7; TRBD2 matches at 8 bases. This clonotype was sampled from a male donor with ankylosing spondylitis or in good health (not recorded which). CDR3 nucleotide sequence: TGCAGTGCTAGAGATCTGCTAGCGGGTACAGCCTACGAGCAGTACTTC. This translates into CSARDLLAGTAYEQYF.